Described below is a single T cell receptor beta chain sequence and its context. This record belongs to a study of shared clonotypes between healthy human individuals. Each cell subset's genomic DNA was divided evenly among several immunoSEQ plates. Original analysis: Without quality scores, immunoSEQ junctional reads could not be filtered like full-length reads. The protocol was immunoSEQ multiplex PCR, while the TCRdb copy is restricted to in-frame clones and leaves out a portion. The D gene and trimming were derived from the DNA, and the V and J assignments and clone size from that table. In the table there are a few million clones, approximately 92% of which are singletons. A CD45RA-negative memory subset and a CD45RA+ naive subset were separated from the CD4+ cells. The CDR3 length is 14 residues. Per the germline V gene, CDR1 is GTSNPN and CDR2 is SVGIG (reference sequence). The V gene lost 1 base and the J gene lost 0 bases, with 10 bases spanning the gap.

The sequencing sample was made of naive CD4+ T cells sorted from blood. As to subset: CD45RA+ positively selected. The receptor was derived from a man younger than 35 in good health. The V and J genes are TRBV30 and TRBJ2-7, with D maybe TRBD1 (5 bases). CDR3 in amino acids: CAWSASGHSYEQYF. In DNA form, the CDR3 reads TGTGCCTGGAGTGCGTCAGGGCACTCCTACGAGCAGTACTTC.